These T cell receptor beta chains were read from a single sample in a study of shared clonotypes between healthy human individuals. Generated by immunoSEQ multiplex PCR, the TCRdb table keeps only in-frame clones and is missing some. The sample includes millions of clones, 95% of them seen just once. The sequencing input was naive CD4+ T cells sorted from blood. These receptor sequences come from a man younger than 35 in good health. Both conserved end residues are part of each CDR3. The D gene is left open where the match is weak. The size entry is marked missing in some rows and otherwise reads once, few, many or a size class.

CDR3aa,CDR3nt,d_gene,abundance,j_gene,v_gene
CASSLISSGRVDTQYF,TGCGCCAGCAGCTTGATCTCTAGCGGGAGGGTAGATACGCAGTATTTT,TRBD2,NA,TRBJ2-3,TRBV5-1
CARAPGQAKNIQYF,TGTGCCAGGGCGCCGGGGCAGGCCAAAAACATTCAGTACTTC,NA,NA,TRBJ2-4,TRBV21-1
CASSLDGSTDTQYF,TGTGCCAGCAGCTTGGACGGTAGCACAGATACGCAGTATTTT,NA,NA,TRBJ2-3,TRBV5-4
CASSDLTDDEQYF,TGCGCCAGCAGTGACTTGACCGACGACGAGCAGTACTTC,NA,NA,TRBJ2-7,TRBV10-1
CASSLDSTRAGEQYF,TGTGCCAGCAGCTTAGATAGTACTAGGGCAGGCGAGCAGTACTTC,NA,NA,TRBJ2-7,TRBV7-2
CASSRTVYMNTEAFF,TGTGCCAGCAGCCGGACAGTTTACATGAACACTGAAGCTTTCTTT,NA,NA,TRBJ1-1,TRBV7-6
CAISGDANYGYTF,TGTGCCATCAGTGGGGACGCTAACTATGGCTACACCTTC,NA,NA,TRBJ1-2,TRBV10-3
CASSSGQPGGGTQYF,TGTGCCAGCAGTTCAGGACAGCCGGGTGGTGGTACGCAGTATTTT,NA,NA,TRBJ2-3,TRBV6-1
CSARKPPEQYF,TGCAGTGCTAGAAAACCGCCGGAGCAGTACTTC,NA,NA,TRBJ2-7,TRBV20-1
CASSVSGQFNSPLHF,TGTGCCAGCAGCGTCAGCGGACAGTTTAATTCACCCCTCCACTTT,NA,NA,TRBJ1-6,TRBV9
CASSGPSGYEQYF,TGTGCCAGCAGCGGTCCCTCGGGGTACGAGCAGTACTTC,NA,NA,TRBJ2-7,TRBV9
CASSTGAQETQYF,TGTGCCAGTAGCACGGGTGCCCAAGAGACCCAGTACTTC,NA,NA,TRBJ2-5,TRBV19
CASSPPKGTSGSQETQYF,TGTGCCAGCTCACCACCTAAAGGGACTAGCGGATCGCAAGAGACCCAGTACTTC,TRBD2,once,TRBJ2-5,TRBV18
CASSLEGRSYEQYF,TGTGCCAGCAGCTTAGAAGGTAGATCCTACGAGCAGTACTTC,NA,NA,TRBJ2-7,TRBV7-8
CASSIGRGYGYTF,TGTGCCAGTAGTATCGGCAGGGGCTATGGCTACACCTTC,NA,NA,TRBJ1-2,TRBV19
CASSEGQDSGNTIYF,TGTGCCAGCAGCGAGGGACAGGACTCTGGAAACACCATATATTTT,TRBD1,once,TRBJ1-3,TRBV7-8
CSVDRGLMNYGYTF,TGCAGCGTTGACAGGGGGCTTATGAACTATGGCTACACCTTC,TRBD1,NA,TRBJ1-2,TRBV29-1
CASSLLWRGGDNEQFF,TGTGCCAGCAGTCTACTTTGGCGGGGGGGCGACAATGAGCAGTTCTTC,TRBD2,few,TRBJ2-1,TRBV27
CASSLSRRAHEQFF,TGTGCCAGCAGCTTATCCCGCAGGGCCCATGAGCAGTTCTTC,NA,NA,TRBJ2-1,TRBV11-3
CAWNRLLSGNTIYF,TGTGCCTGGAATAGACTCCTCTCTGGAAACACCATATATTTT,NA,NA,TRBJ1-3,TRBV30
CAITAGPLYEQYF,TGTGCCATCACAGCGGGGCCCCTCTACGAGCAGTACTTC,TRBD2,NA,TRBJ2-7,TRBV10-3
CASLTGALGEPQHF,TGTGCCAGCTTGACAGGGGCACTCGGGGAGCCCCAGCATTTT,TRBD1,NA,TRBJ1-5,TRBV28
CASSDDSNSPLHF,TGCGCCAGCAGTGACGACAGTAATTCACCCCTCCACTTT,NA,once,TRBJ1-6,TRBV10-2
CASSEQGIGTYEQYF,TGTGCCAGCAGTGAACAGGGAATCGGTACGTACGAGCAGTACTTC,NA,NA,TRBJ2-7,TRBV28
CASSLDRGPHDYGYTF,TGTGCCAGCAGCTTAGATCGAGGTCCCCATGACTATGGCTACACCTTC,NA,few,TRBJ1-2,TRBV7-9
CASSRPGAETQYF,TGTGCCAGCAGCCGACCAGGGGCAGAGACCCAGTACTTC,NA,NA,TRBJ2-5,TRBV7-2
CATSRDRGRETQYF,TGTGCCACAAGCCGGGACAGGGGGCGAGAGACCCAGTACTTC,TRBD1,NA,TRBJ2-5,TRBV5-4
CASSSGQAEETQYF,TGCGCCAGCAGCTCAGGACAGGCCGAAGAGACCCAGTACTTC,TRBD1,NA,TRBJ2-5,TRBV5-1
CASSPRTVKNTEAFF,TGTGCCAGCTCACCACGGACCGTAAAGAACACTGAAGCTTTCTTT,NA,NA,TRBJ1-1,TRBV18
CAWKGVATEAFF,TGTGCCTGGAAAGGAGTGGCCACTGAAGCTTTCTTT,NA,NA,TRBJ1-1,TRBV30
CSVEDLTQPQHF,TGCAGCGTTGAAGATCTTACTCAGCCCCAGCATTTT,NA,NA,TRBJ1-5,TRBV29-1
CASSSTTGRETQYF,TGCGCCAGCAGCTCAACGACAGGGCGGGAGACCCAGTACTTC,TRBD1,NA,TRBJ2-5,TRBV5-1
CASSDEYHGYTF,TGTGCCAGCAGTGACGAGTATCATGGCTACACCTTC,NA,NA,TRBJ1-2,TRBV6-1
CASSPGGNQPQHF,TGCGCCAGCAGCCCCGGTGGCAATCAGCCCCAGCATTTT,NA,NA,TRBJ1-5,TRBV5-1
CASSVEGSPSQPQHF,TGTGCCAGCAGCGTAGAGGGCTCGCCGAGTCAGCCCCAGCATTTT,NA,once,TRBJ1-5,TRBV9
CASSKCETDSYEQYF,TGTGCCAGCAGCAAATGCGAGACAGACTCCTACGAGCAGTACTTC,NA,NA,TRBJ2-7,TRBV21-1
CASTTGGSGYGYTF,TGTGCCAGTACCACAGGGGGGTCGGGCTATGGCTACACCTTC,TRBD1,once,TRBJ1-2,TRBV19
CASSPSAGGHYEQYF,TGTGCCAGCTCACCTTCGGCGGGGGGGCACTACGAGCAGTACTTC,TRBD2,few,TRBJ2-7,TRBV18
CASSLGDSTYNEQFF,TGTGCCAGCAGCTTAGGCGACAGCACCTACAATGAGCAGTTCTTC,NA,NA,TRBJ2-1,TRBV7-2
CASSSARDRGQEQYF,TGCGCCAGCAGCTCAGCCCGGGACAGAGGTCAGGAGCAGTACTTC,TRBD1,NA,TRBJ2-7,TRBV5-1
CSVEGREAVRRSDTQYF,TGCAGCGTTGAAGGTCGGGAGGCCGTTCGGAGATCAGATACGCAGTATTTT,TRBD2,NA,TRBJ2-3,TRBV29-1
CASGTGGEETQYF,TGTGCCAGCGGGACAGGGGGCGAGGAGACCCAGTACTTC,TRBD1,NA,TRBJ2-5,TRBV19
CASSFGTGGQETQYF,TGCGCCAGCAGCTTCGGGACAGGGGGCCAGGAGACCCAGTACTTC,TRBD1,NA,TRBJ2-5,TRBV5-1
CASRRRYNSPLHF,TGTGCCAGCAGGCGGCGGTATAATTCACCCCTCCACTTT,NA,NA,TRBJ1-6,TRBV6-7
CASSLGRAAMEETQYF,TGTGCCAGCAGCTTAGGGCGCGCCGCGATGGAAGAGACCCAGTACTTC,NA,NA,TRBJ2-5,TRBV11-3
CASSSFGGNEQFF,TGCGCCAGCAGCTCGTTCGGGGGCAATGAGCAGTTCTTC,NA,NA,TRBJ2-1,TRBV5-1
CAISDGTMEYF,TGTGCCATCAGTGATGGGACCATGGAGTACTTC,NA,NA,TRBJ2-7,TRBV10-3
CASSSSGAGEQYF,TGTGCCAGCAGCTCCTCAGGGGCGGGAGAGCAGTACTTC,NA,NA,TRBJ2-7,TRBV11-3
CASSIGQTGELFF,TGCGCCAGCAGCATAGGACAGACCGGGGAGCTGTTTTTT,NA,once,TRBJ2-2,TRBV5-1
CASSLEGQSGNTIYF,TGCGCCAGCAGCTTGGAAGGGCAGTCTGGAAACACCATATATTTT,NA,NA,TRBJ1-3,TRBV5-1
CASSQAGRGTQYF,TGTGCCAGCAGCCAAGCGGGGCGGGGGACCCAGTACTTC,NA,few,TRBJ2-5,TRBV14
CASSQVGGLAGRNEQFF,TGCGCCAGCAGCCAAGTGGGAGGACTAGCGGGAAGGAATGAGCAGTTCTTC,TRBD2,NA,TRBJ2-1,TRBV4-3
CASSPIGTSPGELFF,TGCGCCAGCAGCCCCATCGGGACTTCCCCCGGGGAGCTGTTTTTT,NA,NA,TRBJ2-2,TRBV4-3